Each of the 9 T cell receptor beta chains below was sequenced from the same sample in a study of CD8 T cells in Susac syndrome. Random hexamers were used to reverse transcribe roughly 0.5 to 1 ug of RNA. TCRdb fed the immunoSEQ multiplex PCR reads into MiXCR, producing one record per CDR3 protein. There are tens of thousands of distinct CDR3 sequences in the sample; approximately 95% occur only once, and approximately 1% lies in the top ten. Sequencing was performed on CD8+ T cells from PBMCs. Receptor source: a human donor with Susac syndrome.

The rearrangement joins TRBV15 to TRBJ2-5, with 13 bases matching TRBD2. The CDR3 is 16 residues long. The germline V gene has CDR1 LNHNV and CDR2 YYDKDF (reference sequence). V lost 6 bases, J lost 2 bases, and 6 bases stayed unmatched. CDR3 sequence reads: CATSRTSGSSQETQYF. In DNA, the CDR3 is TGTGCCACCAGTCGGACTAGCGGGAGTAGTCAAGAGACCCAGTACTTC.

This sequence joins TRBV7-9 and TRBJ2-1; 12 nucleotides match TRBD2. From germline, CDR1 is SEHNR and CDR2 FQNEAQ (reference sequence). Trimming at V came to 2 bases and at J to 1 base, leaving 6 bases not matched to a gene. The CDR3 spans 18 residues. The CDR3 region has the DNA TGTGCCAGCAGCTTAAGGCTAGCGGGAGGGAGGTCCTACAATGAGCAGTTCTTC. Amino acids: CASSLRLAGGRSYNEQFF.

This clonotype was seen only once. The chain joins TRBV7-9 to TRBJ1-2; D gene uncertain. CDR1 SEHNR and CDR2 FQNEAQ come from the germline V gene (reference sequence). The length of the CDR3 is 16 residues. Trimming pared 2 bases from V and 8 bases from J, leaving 21 bases between. The CDR3 spells CASSLSTVQNEEGYTF. The CDR3, as DNA: TGTGCCAGCAGCTTATCGACTGTCCAAAATGAGGAGGGCTACACCTTC.

The chain carries TRBV7-6 and TRBJ2-2, with D maybe TRBD2 (5 bases). V shed 2 bases and J shed 6 bases, with 16 bases lying between them. Germline assignment: CDR1 SGHVS and CDR2 FNYEAQ. There are 16 residues in the CDR3. The CDR3 spells CASSLSRDIEAGELFF. CDR3 nucleotides: TGTGCCAGCAGCTTATCGAGGGATATTGAGGCCGGGGAGCTGTTTTTT. Full variable domain (missing parts from reference TRBV7-6 and TRBJ2-2): GAGVSQSPRYKVTKRGQDVALRCDPISGHVSLYWYRQALGQGPEFLTYFNYEAQQDKSGLPNDRFSAERPEGSISTLTIQRTEQRDSAMYRCASSLSRDIEAGELFFGEGSRLTVL.

The V call is TRBV19, the J call TRBJ2-6; 7 positions match TRBD1. This CDR3 region has 17 residues. Per germline, CDR1 LNHDA and CDR2 SQIVND (reference sequence). With 8 bases clipped from V and 0 bases from J, the junction kept 10 bases outside the gene matches. CDR3: CASAEDREISGANVLTF. CDR3 nucleotides: TGTGCCAGTGCTGAAGACAGGGAGATCTCTGGGGCCAACGTCCTGACTTTC.

The V call is TRBV7-9, the J call TRBJ2-1; TRBD2 agrees at 11 bases. Germline CDR1 SEHNR, CDR2 FQNEAQ (reference sequence). V shed 3 bases, J shed 10 bases, and the junction held 11 bases outside the gene matches. This CDR3 has 16 residues. The CDR3 loop reads CASSFSGLAAPGEQFF. CDR3 coding DNA: TGTGCCAGCAGCTTCTCGGGACTAGCGGCGCCAGGGGAGCAGTTCTTC.

This chain links TRBV20-1 with TRBJ2-1; 8 positions agree with TRBD2. The CDR3 has 15 residues. Germline CDR1 DFQATT, CDR2 SNEGSKA (reference sequence). J lost 2 bases, V lost 4 bases, and 7 bases had no gene match. CDR3 DNA sequence: TGCAGTGCTACCCGACTAGCGTCCCCCTACAATGAGCAGTTCTTC. The encoded protein is CSATRLASPYNEQFF.

The J gene is TRBJ2-6, the V gene TRBV12-3 or TRBV12-4; 12 bases fit TRBD1. The length of the CDR3 is 17 residues. After removal of 5 bases from V and 3 bases from J, the junction contained 5 bases not matched to a gene. CDR3 DNA: TGTGCCAGCAGTCCGGGACAGGGGGCTCTTGGGGCCAACGTCCTGACTTTC. Protein: CASSPGQGALGANVLTF.

The J gene is TRBJ1-1, the V gene TRBV19; D remains ambiguous. The germline V gene has CDR1 LNHDA and CDR2 SQIVND (reference sequence). Trimming pared 0 bases from V and 0 bases from J, leaving 8 bases between. CDR3 length: 15 residues. In DNA, the CDR3 is TGTGCCAGTAGTATAGATCACAGCCTGAACACTGAAGCTTTCTTT. This translates into CASSIDHSLNTEAFF.